This T cell receptor (beta chain) was captured by sequencing in a study of cytotoxic CD8 clonotypes in ibrutinib-treated CLL (dated by TCRdb to the early 2020s). The study in broad terms: The cohort had some eleven relapsed/refractory and approximately 15 treatment-naive patients; roughly 18 were IGHV unmutated. Partial responses were observed in 24 patients and complete responses in 2; after a median follow-up of 68 months, remission was maintained in approximately 14 patients and progression was observed in approximately twelve. Samples at response were collected after a median of about 13 months of treatment, with a range of roughly 6 to 40 months. Samples averaged 255,043 productive templates and 80,000 to 100,000 productive rearrangements. Of the 86 people in the trial, about two dozen had longitudinal samples available. Cryopreserved peripheral blood mononuclear cells were collected at three points: before therapy, at response, and at either sustained remission or disease progression. Patients were still on ibrutinib when every remission and progressive disease sample was collected. Points the paper makes about the study in general: Public clonotypes were rare and either shrank or stayed stable during treatment, and the rise in clonality at ibrutinib response reflected expansion of private clonotypes. Sampling times were not matched between sustained-remission and progressing patients, and lymph node repertoires were not studied. Clonality increased at ibrutinib response, stayed stable in sustained remission, and fell back toward baseline at progression. Baseline clonality was found to be higher than that of age-matched healthy donors and was strongly correlated with circulating CD8+ T-cell counts.

According to the study, the label for this sample's time point signals: 20 to 25 months on ibrutinib. For TCR beta library preparation, roughly 2.2 micrograms of genomic DNA were isolated from cryopreserved PBMCs. Longitudinal blood samples from CLL patients on ibrutinib monotherapy underwent high-throughput TCR beta sequencing. Patients were enrolled in a phase 2 open-label single-center ibrutinib monotherapy trial. A word on this clone: Which antigen it targets is not known. The input lacks base qualities; no much larger clone sits a single base away.

The goal of deep resolution MiSeq sequencing was a depth between 1 in 1 million and 1 in 200,000 T cells, and coverage averaged 10x per clonotype. TCR beta libraries were generated with the immunoSEQ hsTCRB Kit. From the authors' description of their analysis: The data were analyzed with ImmunoSEQ Analyzer and ImmunoSEQ Data Assistant, and V, D and J gene assignments followed IMGT definitions. Clonality, which ranges from 0 to 1, was calculated by subtracting the normalized Shannon entropy of productive rearrangement frequencies from one. Only overrepresented clonotypes making up at least 0.05% of the repertoire of each patient were included in the public clonotype analysis. Thirteen age-matched healthy donor repertoires from immuneACCESS were used as controls for clonality. TCRdb took this table from immuneACCESS and kept in-frame rearrangements with V and J called. Such tables lack part of the clones; where checked against another copy, unresolved V genes explain under half of the gap, and the rest is unexplained. Clonal size and the V and J genes are those of that table, whereas D and trimming came from the DNA. The sample profile shows roughly 250,000 clones; about three quarters of them were found once. Just over 15% of the sample is held by the ten biggest clonotypes.

The CDR3 starts with the cysteine, ends with the phenylalanine, and has 15 residues. Just CDR3 DNA is preserved here, 45 bases in frame from base 1. Based on the germline V gene (reference sequence), the CDR1 and CDR2 sequences are SEHNR and FQNEAQ. Trimming accounts for 3 bases at V and 1 base at J, while the number of junction bases matched to no gene is 6. The receptor's source is a human donor with chronic lymphocytic leukemia. The material was PBMCs, obtained after 24 months of ibrutinib treatment. The chain is encoded by TRBV7-9 joined to TRBJ2-7; 7 junctional bases match TRBD1. The DNA sequence reads TGTGCCAGCAGCTTCCGGGACAGTGCGTCCTACGAGCAGTACTTC. The encoded protein is CASSFRDSASYEQYF.